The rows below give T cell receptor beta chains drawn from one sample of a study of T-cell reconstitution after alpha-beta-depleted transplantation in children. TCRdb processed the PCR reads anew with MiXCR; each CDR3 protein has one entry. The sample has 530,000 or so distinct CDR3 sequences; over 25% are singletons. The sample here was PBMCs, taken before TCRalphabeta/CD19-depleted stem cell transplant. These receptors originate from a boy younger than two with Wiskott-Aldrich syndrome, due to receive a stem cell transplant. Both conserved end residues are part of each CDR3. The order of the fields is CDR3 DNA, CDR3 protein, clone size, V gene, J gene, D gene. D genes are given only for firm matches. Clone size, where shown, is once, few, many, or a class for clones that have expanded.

CDR3nt: TGTGCCAGCAGATACAGGGTGGACACCGGGGAGCTGTTTTTT; CDR3aa: CASRYRVDTGELFF; abundance: -; v_gene: TRBV12-3/TRBV12-4; j_gene: TRBJ2-2; d_gene: -
CDR3nt: TGCAGCGTTGAAGTAACTAGCGGGAGAGGAGAGACCCAGTACTTC; CDR3aa: CSVEVTSGRGETQYF; abundance: -; v_gene: TRBV29-1; j_gene: TRBJ2-5; d_gene: TRBD2
CDR3nt: TGCGCCAGCAGCTTGGGGACCTACAATGAGCAGTTCTTC; CDR3aa: CASSLGTYNEQFF; abundance: many; v_gene: TRBV5-1; j_gene: TRBJ2-1; d_gene: -
CDR3nt: TGTGCCAGCAGGCAGGGTGGCAATCAGCCCCAGCATTTT; CDR3aa: CASRQGGNQPQHF; abundance: few; v_gene: TRBV6-1; j_gene: TRBJ1-5; d_gene: -
CDR3nt: TGCAGTGCTACCCTGATTCCGGGAGGACGGAATACGCAGTATTTT; CDR3aa: CSATLIPGGRNTQYF; abundance: -; v_gene: TRBV20-1; j_gene: TRBJ2-3; d_gene: TRBD2
CDR3nt: TGCGCCAGTCGACCGGCTAGCGGGAGCAATGAGCAGTTCTTC; CDR3aa: CASRPASGSNEQFF; abundance: few; v_gene: TRBV5-1; j_gene: TRBJ2-1; d_gene: TRBD2
CDR3nt: TGTGCCAGCGGGACTAAGATCTACGAGCAGTACTTC; CDR3aa: CASGTKIYEQYF; abundance: few; v_gene: TRBV6-2/TRBV6-3; j_gene: TRBJ2-7; d_gene: TRBD2
CDR3nt: TGCAGTGCCGGGAACCCGGGACAAAACTACGAGCAGTACTTC; CDR3aa: CSAGNPGQNYEQYF; abundance: -; v_gene: TRBV20-1; j_gene: TRBJ2-7; d_gene: -
CDR3nt: TGCGCCAGCAGGGTTAGCGGGAGCTTTTACAATGAGCAGTTCTTC; CDR3aa: CASRVSGSFYNEQFF; abundance: -; v_gene: TRBV5-1; j_gene: TRBJ2-1; d_gene: TRBD2
CDR3nt: TGCGCCAGCAGCTCGGGGACCGACACTGAAGCTTTCTTT; CDR3aa: CASSSGTDTEAFF; abundance: -; v_gene: TRBV5-1; j_gene: TRBJ1-1; d_gene: -
CDR3nt: TGTGCCAGCAGCCCCAGCCCCTTTAGCGGACCCACAGATACGCAGTATTTT; CDR3aa: CASSPSPFSGPTDTQYF; abundance: few; v_gene: TRBV11-2; j_gene: TRBJ2-3; d_gene: -
CDR3nt: TGTGCCAGCAGTGAGGGCAGGACTAACTATGGCTACACCTTC; CDR3aa: CASSEGRTNYGYTF; abundance: -; v_gene: TRBV2; j_gene: TRBJ1-2; d_gene: -
CDR3nt: TGTGCCAGCAGCCACCGGAGGACAGACACTGAAGCTTTCTTT; CDR3aa: CASSHRRTDTEAFF; abundance: -; v_gene: TRBV7-9; j_gene: TRBJ1-1; d_gene: -
CDR3nt: TGTGCCAGCGGCGGTGAAGAGACCCAGTACTTC; CDR3aa: CASGGEETQYF; abundance: -; v_gene: TRBV7-2; j_gene: TRBJ2-5; d_gene: -
CDR3nt: TGTGCCAGCAGTTTAGGGGGGAGGGCCCAAGAGACCCAGTACTTC; CDR3aa: CASSLGGRAQETQYF; abundance: -; v_gene: TRBV12-3/TRBV12-4; j_gene: TRBJ2-5; d_gene: TRBD2
CDR3nt: TGCGCCAGCGTCTTGGACAATGAGCAGTTCTTC; CDR3aa: CASVLDNEQFF; abundance: few; v_gene: TRBV5-1; j_gene: TRBJ2-1; d_gene: -
CDR3nt: TGTGCCAGCAGTTACTCGGCGGGGACAGGGGTTGAGCAGTTCTTC; CDR3aa: CASSYSAGTGVEQFF; abundance: -; v_gene: TRBV6-2/TRBV6-3; j_gene: TRBJ2-1; d_gene: TRBD1
CDR3nt: TGTGCCAGCAGCCGAGGGACCCCACGCACAGATACGCAGTATTTT; CDR3aa: CASSRGTPRTDTQYF; abundance: few; v_gene: TRBV12-3/TRBV12-4; j_gene: TRBJ2-3; d_gene: -
CDR3nt: TGTGCCAGCCTCAGGGGAACGACAGATACGCAGTATTTT; CDR3aa: CASLRGTTDTQYF; abundance: -; v_gene: TRBV28; j_gene: TRBJ2-3; d_gene: -
CDR3nt: TGTGCCAGCAGCCAGGCGACTAGCGGGGGATACAATGAGCAGTTCTTC; CDR3aa: CASSQATSGGYNEQFF; abundance: -; v_gene: TRBV4-2; j_gene: TRBJ2-1; d_gene: TRBD2
CDR3nt: TGTGCCAGCAGCTGGGGAACTAGAAACTACGAGCAGTACTTC; CDR3aa: CASSWGTRNYEQYF; abundance: few; v_gene: TRBV11-2; j_gene: TRBJ2-7; d_gene: -
CDR3nt: TGTGCCAGCATGACACTCTTGAACACCGGGGAGCTGTTTTTT; CDR3aa: CASMTLLNTGELFF; abundance: -; v_gene: TRBV6-1; j_gene: TRBJ2-2; d_gene: -
CDR3nt: TGTGCCAGCAGCCCCCAGGTGGGGAGTCGGACCGGGGAGCTGTTTTTT; CDR3aa: CASSPQVGSRTGELFF; abundance: once; v_gene: TRBV7-8; j_gene: TRBJ2-2; d_gene: -
CDR3nt: TGCAGTGCTAGATTGGGACTAAGAGGTGAGCAGTTCTTC; CDR3aa: CSARLGLRGEQFF; abundance: -; v_gene: TRBV20-1; j_gene: TRBJ2-1; d_gene: TRBD2